This T cell receptor (beta chain) was recovered during a study of regulatory T cells in long-lasting Graves disease. A remark on this clonotype: Its antigen is not identified.

Indicated time point: persistent/refractory GD, antithyroid drugs over 5 years with positive TRAb. Following extraction of RNA from PBMCs, that RNA was used to make the TCR library. Trimming stripped 3 bases from V and 0 bases from J, with 12 bases between. Germline-derived CDR1 and CDR2 are SEHNR and FQNEAQ (reference sequence). This CDR3 has 15 amino acids. Study-level results: TRBV28, TRBJ1-2 and TRBJ2-5 were segments that persistent disease favored. Whereas new patients shared 966 public clonotypes, persistent patients shared more, at 2,500 to 3,500.

TCR beta libraries were built with iRepertoire HTBI primers and Arm-PCR of CDR3 regions. Each CDR3 protein is one row after TCRdb ran MiXCR on the multiplex PCR reads. This sample has hundreds of thousands of distinct CDR3 sequences, with 20% to 25% found just once. This clonotype was sampled from a female donor with Graves disease. J is TRBJ2-7 and V is TRBV7-9; the D call may be TRBD1 or TRBD2 (5 bases each). The source was peripheral blood mononuclear cells (PBMCs), collected when the disease was refractory, from a patient treated with antithyroid drugs. CDR3 sequence: CASSFTPGSSYEQYF. The CDR3 region has the DNA TGTGCCAGCAGCTTCACGCCAGGGAGCTCCTACGAGCAGTACTTC.